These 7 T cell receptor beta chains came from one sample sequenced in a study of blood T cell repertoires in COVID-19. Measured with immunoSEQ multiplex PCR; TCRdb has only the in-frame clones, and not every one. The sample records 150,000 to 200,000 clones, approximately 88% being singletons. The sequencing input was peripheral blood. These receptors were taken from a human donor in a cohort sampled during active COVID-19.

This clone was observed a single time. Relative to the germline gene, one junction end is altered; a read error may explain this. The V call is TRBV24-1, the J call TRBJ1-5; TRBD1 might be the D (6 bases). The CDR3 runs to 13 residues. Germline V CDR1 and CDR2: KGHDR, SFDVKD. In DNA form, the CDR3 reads TGTGCCACCAGTGATCGGGACAATCGGCCCCAGCATTTT. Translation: CATSDRDNRPQHF.

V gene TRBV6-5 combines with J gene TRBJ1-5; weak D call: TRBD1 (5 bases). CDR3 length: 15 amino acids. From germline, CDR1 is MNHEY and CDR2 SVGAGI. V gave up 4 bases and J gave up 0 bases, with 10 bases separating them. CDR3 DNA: TGTGCCAGCAGTTTCGGGACTCATAGCAATCAGCCCCAGCATTTT. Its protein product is CASSFGTHSNQPQHF.

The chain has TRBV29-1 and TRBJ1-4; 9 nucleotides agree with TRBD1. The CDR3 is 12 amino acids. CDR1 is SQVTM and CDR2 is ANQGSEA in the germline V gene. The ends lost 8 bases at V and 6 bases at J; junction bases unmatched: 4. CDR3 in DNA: TGCAGCTTGGGACAGGGCTATGAAAAACTGTTTTTT. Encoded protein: CSLGQGYEKLFF.

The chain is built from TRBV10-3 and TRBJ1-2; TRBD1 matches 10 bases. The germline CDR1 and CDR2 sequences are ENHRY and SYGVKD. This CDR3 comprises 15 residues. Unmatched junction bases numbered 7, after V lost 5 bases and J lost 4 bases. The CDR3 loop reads CAISSGTGASYGYTF. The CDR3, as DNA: TGTGCCATCAGTTCCGGGACAGGGGCGAGCTATGGCTACACCTTC.

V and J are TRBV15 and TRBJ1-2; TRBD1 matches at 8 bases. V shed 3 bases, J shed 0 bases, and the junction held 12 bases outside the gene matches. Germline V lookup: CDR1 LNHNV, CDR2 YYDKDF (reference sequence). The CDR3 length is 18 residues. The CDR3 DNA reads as TGTGCCACCAGCAGTCCCAGACAGGGGACTCCAGCTAACTATGGCTACACCTTC. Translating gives CATSSPRQGTPANYGYTF.

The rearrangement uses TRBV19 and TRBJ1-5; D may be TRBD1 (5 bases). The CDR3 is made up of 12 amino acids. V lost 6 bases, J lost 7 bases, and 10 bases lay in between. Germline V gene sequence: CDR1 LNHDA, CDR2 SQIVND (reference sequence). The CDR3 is CASRGLEQPQHF. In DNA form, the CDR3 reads TGTGCCAGTAGGGGGCTGGAACAGCCCCAGCATTTT.

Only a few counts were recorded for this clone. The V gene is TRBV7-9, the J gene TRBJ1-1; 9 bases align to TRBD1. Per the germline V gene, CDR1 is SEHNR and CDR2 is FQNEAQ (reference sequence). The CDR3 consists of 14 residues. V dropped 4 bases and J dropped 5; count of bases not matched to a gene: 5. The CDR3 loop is CASSSGTGRTEAFF. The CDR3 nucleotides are TGTGCCAGCAGCTCCGGGACAGGGAGGACTGAAGCTTTCTTT.